Only a few counts were recorded for the clone carrying this T cell receptor beta chain. These data come from a study of patients and donors after allogeneic stem cell transplantation. TCRdb ran MiXCR on the RT-PCR reads and lists one entry per CDR3 protein. The sample lists about a million distinct CDR3 sequences, under 20% occurring once. The CDR3 is made up of 18 amino acids. V lost 2 bases and J lost 0, with 17 bases in between. In germline, CDR1 is MNHEY, CDR2 SVGAGI. The sequenced sample was blood, either unsorted or a sorted T cell fraction (not recorded which). The gene calls are TRBV6-5 and TRBJ1-5; TRBD1 might be the D (6 bases). This sequence was found in a human donor who was either an allogeneic HSCT recipient or a stem cell or donor lymphocyte infusion donor (not recorded which). It is not recorded whose cells these are; they may come from a transplant donor. For the CDR3, the DNA is TGTGCCAGCAGTTACCGGGGACACCCAACGATTAGCAATCAGCCCCAGCATTTT. The encoded protein is CASSYRGHPTISNQPQHF.